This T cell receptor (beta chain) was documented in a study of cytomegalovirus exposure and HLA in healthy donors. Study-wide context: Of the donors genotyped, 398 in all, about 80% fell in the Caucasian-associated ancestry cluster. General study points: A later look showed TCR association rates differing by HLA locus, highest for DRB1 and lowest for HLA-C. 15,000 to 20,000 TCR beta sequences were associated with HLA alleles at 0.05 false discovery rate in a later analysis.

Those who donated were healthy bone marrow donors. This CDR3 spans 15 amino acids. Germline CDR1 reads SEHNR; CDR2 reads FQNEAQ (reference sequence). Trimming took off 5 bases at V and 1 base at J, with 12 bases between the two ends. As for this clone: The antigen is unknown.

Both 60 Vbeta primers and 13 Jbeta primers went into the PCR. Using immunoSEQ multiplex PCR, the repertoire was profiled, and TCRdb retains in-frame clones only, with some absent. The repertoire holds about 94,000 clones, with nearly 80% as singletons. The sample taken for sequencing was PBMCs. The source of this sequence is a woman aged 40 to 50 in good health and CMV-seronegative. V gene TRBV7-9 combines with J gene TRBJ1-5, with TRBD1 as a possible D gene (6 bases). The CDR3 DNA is TGTGCCAGCAGCCCCACCGGGACAAGCAATCAGCCCCAGCATTTT. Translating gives CASSPTGTSNQPQHF.